Shown below are 10 T cell receptor beta chains from a single sample sequenced in a study of shared clonotypes between healthy human individuals. TCRdb's copy holds only in-frame clones and misses some; the assay was immunoSEQ multiplex PCR. Counted here are about 980,000 clones, less than 85% occurring once; the ten biggest clones make up 1.5%. Material for sequencing was memory CD4+ T cells sorted from blood. The subset denotes: CD45RA-negative fraction. These receptors were obtained from a young man in good health.

The chain uses TRBV29-1 and TRBJ2-3; no definite D call. Trimming shortened V by 2 bases and J by 10 bases, and 19 bases separated the two germline ends. Germline V gene lookup returns CDR1 SQVTM and CDR2 ANQGSEA. The CDR3 is 14 amino acids. CDR3 region: CSVEQVSPRKSQYF. CDR3 in DNA: TGCAGCGTTGAACAGGTTAGCCCACGGAAGTCGCAGTATTTT.

There are a few counts of this clone. The chain combines TRBV4-3 with TRBJ1-4; D is unresolved. The CDR3 is 15 amino acids. The V gene lost 0 bases and the J gene lost 4 bases, with 9 bases spanning the gap. The germline V gene has CDR1 LGHNA and CDR2 YSLEER. The CDR3 bases are TGCGCCAGCAGCCAAGATTTCCGGATTAATGAAAAACTGTTTTTT. The encoded protein is CASSQDFRINEKLFF.

This clone was recorded at least ten times. The chain recombines TRBV9 with TRBJ2-1, with TRBD2 matching 7 bases. Losses at the gene ends were 7 bases for V and 9 bases for J; bases not matched to a gene: 7. Germline CDR1 is SGDLS and CDR2 is YYNGEE. CDR3 length: 12 amino acids. CDR3 sequence reads: CASSREAGEQFF. Written as DNA, the CDR3 is TGTGCCAGCTCTCGGGAGGCGGGTGAGCAGTTCTTC.

J is TRBJ2-7 and V is TRBV28; the D call may be TRBD1 or TRBD2 (5 bases each). V was trimmed by 5 bases and J by 2 bases, leaving 16 bases between them. Germline values: CDR1 MDHEN, CDR2 SYDVKM. The CDR3 spans 15 residues. The CDR3 DNA is TGTGCCAGCAGTCCTTCCGGGACGGACACCTACGAGCAGTACTTC. Its translation is CASSPSGTDTYEQYF.

The V gene is TRBV7-9, the J gene TRBJ2-7; D is unclear. The length of the CDR3 is 13 residues. CDR1 SEHNR and CDR2 FQNEAQ come from the germline V gene (reference sequence). Trimming removed 7 bases from V and 2 bases from J, with 12 bases in between. This CDR3 reads CASTPASTYEQYF. DNA for the CDR3: TGTGCCAGCACCCCAGCGTCGACCTACGAGCAGTACTTC. Complete variable domain (other parts from reference TRBV7-9 and TRBJ2-7): DTGVSQNPRHKITKRGQNVTFRCDPISEHNRLYWYRQTLGQGPEFLTYFQNEAQLEKSRLLSDRFSAERPKGSFSTLEIQRTEQGDSAMYLCASTPASTYEQYFGPGTRLTVT.

This clone was seen a few times. The genes are TRBV13 and TRBJ2-7; 10 bases are shared with TRBD2. The germline V gene has CDR1 PRHDT and CDR2 FYEKMQ (reference sequence). The CDR3 length is 19 residues. After removal of 5 bases from V and 0 bases from J, the junction contained 16 bases not matched to a gene. The CDR3 spells CASSLTGNPLAGDSYEQYF. Here the CDR3 DNA reads TGTGCCAGCAGCCTGACAGGGAACCCTCTAGCGGGGGACTCCTACGAGCAGTACTTC.

The chain uses TRBV5-6 and TRBJ2-5; unclear D gene. With 5 bases removed from V and 5 bases from J, the gap between germline ends came to 19 bases. In germline, CDR1 is SGHDT, CDR2 YYEEEE. The CDR3 sequence is 15 residues long. Here the CDR3 DNA reads TGTGCCAGCAGTTTCAACCCATCAATCATGGAGACCCAGTACTTC. Its translation: CASSFNPSIMETQYF.

The gene calls are TRBV5-1 and TRBJ2-4; 13 nucleotides agree with TRBD2. This CDR3 is built from 19 residues. After removal of 0 bases from V and 0 bases from J, the junction contained 6 bases not matched to a gene. CDR1 is SGHRS, CDR2 YFSETQ, per germline. CDR3 in DNA: TGCGCCAGCAGCTTGGATGGACTAGCGGGAGAGCTAGCCAAAAACATTCAGTACTTC. Its translation is CASSLDGLAGELAKNIQYF.

This sequence joins TRBV4-1 and TRBJ2-6; a possible D gene is TRBD1 (6 bases). This CDR3 spans 19 amino acids. V lost 1 base to trimming and J lost 0 bases, with 16 bases between them. Germline V gene lookup returns CDR1 MGHRA and CDR2 YSYEKL. As DNA, the CDR3 is TGCGCCAGCAGCCAAGTCAGGGGCTTGTCTGACTCTGGGGCCAACGTCCTGACTTTC. It yields the protein CASSQVRGLSDSGANVLTF.

This sequence joins TRBV7-9 and TRBJ2-1; D may correspond to TRBD1 or TRBD2 (5 bases each). Germline loops: CDR1 SEHNR, CDR2 FQNEAQ (reference sequence). CDR3 size: 15 residues. With 3 bases removed from V and 5 bases from J, the gap between germline ends came to 14 bases. The CDR3 bases are TGTGCCAGCAGCTTTTTCCAGGGACGGGACAATGAGCAGTTCTTC. Translating it yields CASSFFQGRDNEQFF. The complete variable domain, with remaining parts taken from reference TRBV7-9 and TRBJ2-1, reads DTGVSQNPRHKITKRGQNVTFRCDPISEHNRLYWYRQTLGQGPEFLTYFQNEAQLEKSRLLSDRFSAERPKGSFSTLEIQRTEQGDSAMYLCASSFFQGRDNEQFFGPGTRLTVL.